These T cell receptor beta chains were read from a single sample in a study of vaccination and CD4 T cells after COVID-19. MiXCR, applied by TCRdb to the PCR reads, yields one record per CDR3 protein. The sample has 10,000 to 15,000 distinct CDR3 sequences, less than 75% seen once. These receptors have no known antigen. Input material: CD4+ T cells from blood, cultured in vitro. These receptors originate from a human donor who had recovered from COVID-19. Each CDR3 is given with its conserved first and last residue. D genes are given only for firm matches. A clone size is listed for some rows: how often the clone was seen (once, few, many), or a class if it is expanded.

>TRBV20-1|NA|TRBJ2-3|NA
TGCAGTGTATTGGGCCCCACAGATACGCAGTATTTT
CSVLGPTDTQYF
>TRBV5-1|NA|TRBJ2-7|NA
TGCGCCAGCAGCTACGGAGAGGGTCGGGAGCAGTACTTC
CASSYGEGREQYF
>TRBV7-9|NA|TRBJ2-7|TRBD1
TGTGCCAGCAACCTACAGGGGGCGGGCGAGCAGTACTTC
CASNLQGAGEQYF
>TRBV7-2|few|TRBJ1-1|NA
TGTGCCAGCAGCTCCTCCTTGGCAGCTAACACTGAAGCTTTCTTT
CASSSSLAANTEAFF
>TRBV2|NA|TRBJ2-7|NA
TGTGCCAGCAGCGCCAGCCCCACAGGGATAGACTACGAGCAGTACTTC
CASSASPTGIDYEQYF
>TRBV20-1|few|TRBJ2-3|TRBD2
TGCAGTGCTTTAACTAGCGGGACGACAGATACGCAGTATTTT
CSALTSGTTDTQYF
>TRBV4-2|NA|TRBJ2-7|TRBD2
TGTGCCAGCAGCCAAGATCAGCGCGGGACTACTACCTACGAGCAGTACTTC
CASSQDQRGTTTYEQYF
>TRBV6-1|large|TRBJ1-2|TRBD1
TGTGCCAGCAGTCCGTTGACAGGGGTCGGCTACACCTTC
CASSPLTGVGYTF
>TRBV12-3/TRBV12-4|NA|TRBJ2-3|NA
TGTGCCAGCGCTTTGACAGCGAGCACAGATACGCAGTATTTT
CASALTASTDTQYF
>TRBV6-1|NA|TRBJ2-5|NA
TGTGCCAGCAGTACCGATCTTAGGACAGCTGTGGTAGAGACCCAGTACTTC
CASSTDLRTAVVETQYF
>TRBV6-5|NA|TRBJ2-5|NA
TGTGCCAGCAGTTACACTGGGATGGAGACCCAGTACTTC
CASSYTGMETQYF
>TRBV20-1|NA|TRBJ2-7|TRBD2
TGCAGTGCTAGACGGGCTAGCGGGAGGGAAGAGCAGTACTTC
CSARRASGREEQYF
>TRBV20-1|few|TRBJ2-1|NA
TGCAGTGCTAGAGATCCCAGGGGCGGGTATGAGCAGTTCTTC
CSARDPRGGYEQFF
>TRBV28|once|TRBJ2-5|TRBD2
TGTGCCAGCAGTACCGGGACTAGCGGCCAAGAGACCCAGTACTTC
CASSTGTSGQETQYF
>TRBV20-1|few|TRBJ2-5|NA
TGCAGTGCTAACTCTGATATTCAAGAGACCCAGTACTTC
CSANSDIQETQYF
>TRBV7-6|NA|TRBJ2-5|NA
TGTGCCAGCAGCCCTTTTGGGACTCGACGACAAGAGACCCAGTACTTC
CASSPFGTRRQETQYF
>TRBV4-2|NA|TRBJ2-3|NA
TGTGCCAGCAGCACCCGCCCGGGAGATACGCAGTATTTT
CASSTRPGDTQYF
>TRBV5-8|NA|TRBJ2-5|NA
TGTGCCAGCAGAAGGGGGGAGGTGCTGGAGACCCAGTACTTC
CASRRGEVLETQYF
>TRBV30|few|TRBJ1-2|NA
TGTGCCTGGAGTCCTCTCGGGGGCTACACCTTC
CAWSPLGGYTF
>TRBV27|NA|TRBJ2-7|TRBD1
TGTGCCAGCGGACCGAGTAGGGACAGGGCCTACGAGCAGTACTTC
CASGPSRDRAYEQYF
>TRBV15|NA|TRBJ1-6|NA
TGTGCCACCAGCCCAGGGAGGTTGAACAATTCACCCCTCCACTTT
CATSPGRLNNSPLHF
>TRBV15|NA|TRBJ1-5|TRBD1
TGTGCCACCAGCAGATTCACAGGGGACTCCCCCCAGCCCCAGCATTTT
CATSRFTGDSPQPQHF
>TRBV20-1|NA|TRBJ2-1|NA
TGCAGTGCTAGAGACTGGGGGCGGGAGAAGTACAATGAGCAGTTCTTC
CSARDWGREKYNEQFF
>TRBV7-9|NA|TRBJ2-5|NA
TGTGCCAGCAGCCCGGGAGGGGGCTTCGAAAGGGGGACCCAGTACTTC
CASSPGGGFERGTQYF
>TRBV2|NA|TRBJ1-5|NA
TGTGCCAGCAGTTTTCGAGGGCCCCAGCATTTT
CASSFRGPQHF
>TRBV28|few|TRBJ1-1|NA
TGTGCCAGCAGTTTTGGGGGCTTAAACACTGAAGCTTTCTTT
CASSFGGLNTEAFF
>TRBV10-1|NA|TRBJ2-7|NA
TGCGCCAGCAGTGGAACAGGGGAGGCCCACGAGCAGTACTTC
CASSGTGEAHEQYF
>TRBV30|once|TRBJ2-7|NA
TGTGCCTGGAGTGTGGGGATATACGAGCAGTACTTC
CAWSVGIYEQYF
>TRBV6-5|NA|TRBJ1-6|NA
TGTGCCAGCAGTTACGCAGACAGGTCTCGAGTCCACTTT
CASSYADRSRVHF
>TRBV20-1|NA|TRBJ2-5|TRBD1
TGCAGTGCTTCCCGGCGTCATACGACAGGGGAAGAGACCCAGTACTTC
CSASRRHTTGEETQYF
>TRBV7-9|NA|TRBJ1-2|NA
TGTGCCAGCAGCTTGGGCCAGTCCCCCGTCTATGGCTACACCTTC
CASSLGQSPVYGYTF
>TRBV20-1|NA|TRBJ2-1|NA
TGCAGTGCTAGAGAGAGGAGTGAGTTGGACAATGAGCAGTTCTTC
CSARERSELDNEQFF
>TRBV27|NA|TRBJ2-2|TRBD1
TGTGCCAGCAGTCGGGACAGGTTTAGCGGCTTTCTCGCCGGGGAGCTGTTTTTT
CASSRDRFSGFLAGELFF
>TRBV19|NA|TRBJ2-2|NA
TGTGCCAGTAGTTCTCGCGGGGCTGAGGAGCTGTTTTTT
CASSSRGAEELFF
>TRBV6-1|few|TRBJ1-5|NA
TGTGCCAGCGCCGACGGAACGGCGGGTCAGCCCCAGCATTTT
CASADGTAGQPQHF
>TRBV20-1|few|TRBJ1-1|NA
TGCAGTGCTAGAATGGCAGCCCTAAGTAACACTGAAGCTTTCTTT
CSARMAALSNTEAFF
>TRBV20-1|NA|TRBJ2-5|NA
TGCAGTGCTGGGCCGAAAGTGACCCAGTACTTC
CSAGPKVTQYF
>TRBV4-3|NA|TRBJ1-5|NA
TGCGCCAGCAGCCAATCTACAGTTCAGCCCCAGCATTTT
CASSQSTVQPQHF
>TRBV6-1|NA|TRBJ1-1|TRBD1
TGTGCCAGCAGTAAAAGGACAGGGAACACTGAAGCTTTCTTT
CASSKRTGNTEAFF
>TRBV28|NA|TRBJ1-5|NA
TGTGCCAGCAGTTTATCCGCACTCCCTGTCCATAGCAATCAGCCCCAGCATTTT
CASSLSALPVHSNQPQHF
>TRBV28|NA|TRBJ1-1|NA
TGTGCCAGCAGTCCTACCCTTTGGATGAACACTGAAGCTTTCTTT
CASSPTLWMNTEAFF
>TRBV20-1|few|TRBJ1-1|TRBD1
TGCAGTGCCGCAACAGGGGGGGGCACTGAAGCTTTCTTT
CSAATGGGTEAFF
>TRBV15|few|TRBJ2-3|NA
TGTGCCACCAGCAGTGGTGGGACGAGGGGGACAGATACGCAGTATTTT
CATSSGGTRGTDTQYF